A single sample gave rise to the 14 T cell receptor beta chains below, sequenced in a study of CD8+ T cells in alopecia areata. Reverse transcribed after extraction, RNA yielded cDNA as the sequencing template. The assay was immunoSEQ multiplex PCR, and TCRdb's table has in-frame clones only and misses some. The repertoire consists of 150,000 or so clones, with over 80% occurring once and the leading ten covering approximately 16%. The sample here was CD8+ T cells sorted from blood, taken at week 0. These receptors were obtained from a human donor with alopecia areata.

This chain links TRBV7-9 with TRBJ2-7; D ambiguous. The CDR3 is 15 amino acids. Germline V gene data show CDR1 as SEHNR and CDR2 as FQNEAQ (reference sequence). V dropped 5 bases and J dropped 7 bases, with 21 bases sitting between them. CDR3 coding DNA: TGTGCCAGCAGCCGCGACTCGGACGGCCCCTGGGAGCAGTACTTC. Amino acids: CASSRDSDGPWEQYF.

This chain connects TRBV27 to TRBJ2-1; D uncertain. Trimming took 0 bases from V and 7 from J, leaving 7 bases between them. Per the germline V gene, CDR1 is MNHEY and CDR2 is SMNVEV (reference sequence). CDR3 length equals 13 residues. The CDR3 coding sequence is TGTGCCAGCAGTTTATCATCGAGAAATGAGCAGTTCTTC. Protein sequence: CASSLSSRNEQFF.

The chain has TRBV27 and TRBJ2-3; the match to TRBD1 covers 11 bases. Germline CDR1 is MNHEY and CDR2 is SMNVEV (reference sequence). Trimming cost V 3 bases and J 1 base; bases outside gene matches: 3. The CDR3 length is 16 residues. CDR3 bases: TGTGCCAGCAGTTTGTGGGGACAGGGGGGCACAGATACGCAGTATTTT. Its protein is CASSLWGQGGTDTQYF.

The rearrangement joins TRBV2 to TRBJ1-5; D gene unclear. Germline lookup yields CDR1 SNHLY and CDR2 FYNNEI. V lost 3 bases and J 2 bases, leaving 5 bases between the germline ends. This CDR3 spans 13 amino acids. CDR3 in DNA: TGTGCCAGCAGTGAGTTTCGCAATCAGCCCCAGCATTTT. Translated, it gives CASSEFRNQPQHF.

The chain is built from TRBV29-1 and TRBJ2-1, with D perhaps TRBD1 or TRBD2 (5 bases each). Germline lookup yields CDR1 SQVTM and CDR2 ANQGSEA. The CDR3 runs 14 residues. Trimming took 1 base from V and 8 from J, leaving 15 bases between them. CDR3 in DNA: TGCAGCGTTGAAGGGATGGTATGGGGACATGAGCAGTTCTTC. Its translation is CSVEGMVWGHEQFF.

This clone has just a few counts. Other nucleotide sequences from this sample produce the same CDR3. The chain combines TRBV27 with TRBJ2-7; D uncertain. From germline, CDR1 is MNHEY and CDR2 SMNVEV (reference sequence). Trimming removed 2 bases from V and 1 base from J, with 6 bases in between. The length of the CDR3 is 13 residues. CDR3 in amino acids: CASSLTSSYEQYF. The DNA for the CDR3 is TGTGCCAGCAGTTTAACCAGTTCCTACGAGCAGTACTTC.

The gene calls are TRBV14 and TRBJ2-3; D unclear. Trimming removed 4 bases from V and 4 bases from J, with 9 bases in between. The CDR3 consists of 13 residues. Germline CDR1 and CDR2: SGHDN and FVKESK. The chain's CDR3 is CASSLVRADTQYF. CDR3 nucleotide sequence: TGTGCCAGCAGCCTCGTCCGAGCAGATACGCAGTATTTT.

To note about this clone: A read error may produce the germline difference seen at one junction end. The chain joins TRBV19 to TRBJ2-1; TRBD2 matches at 7 bases. CDR3 length equals 13 residues. Germline assignment: CDR1 LNHDA and CDR2 SQIVND (reference sequence). In nucleotides, the CDR3 is TGTGCCAGTAGTATCGGTGCTGCGGGGGATGAGGTCTTC. Translation: CASSIGAAGDEVF.

The J gene is TRBJ2-1, the V gene TRBV11-2; D might be TRBD2 (5 bases). V dropped 5 bases and J dropped 0 bases, with 11 bases sitting between them. Germline V gene data show CDR1 as SGHAT and CDR2 as FQNNGV. This CDR3 contains 15 residues. This CDR3 reads CASSHRGLSYNEQFF. CDR3 nucleotide sequence: TGTGCCAGCAGCCATCGGGGTCTCTCCTACAATGAGCAGTTCTTC.

V usage is TRBV29-1 and J usage is TRBJ1-2; 9 nucleotides align to TRBD1. Per germline, CDR1 SQVTM and CDR2 ANQGSEA. Trimming cost V 3 bases and J 4 bases; bases outside gene matches: 9. The CDR3 sequence is 15 residues long. The CDR3, as DNA: TGCAGCGTTGAGGGACAGGGACCGACGGGCTATGGCTACACCTTC. Protein: CSVEGQGPTGYGYTF.

The J gene is TRBJ1-2, the V gene TRBV7-9, with D maybe TRBD1 (6 bases). Trimming stripped 5 bases from V and 1 base from J, with 11 bases between. From germline, CDR1 is SEHNR and CDR2 FQNEAQ (reference sequence). The length of the CDR3 is 14 residues. CDR3 sequence (DNA): TGTGCCAGCAGCCGGACAGAGATTAACTATGGCTACACCTTC. Translated, it gives CASSRTEINYGYTF.

This chain joins TRBV9 and TRBJ2-7; D could derive from TRBD1 or TRBD2 (5 bases each). CDR1 is SGDLS, CDR2 YYNGEE, per germline. V was cut by 3 bases and J by 6 bases, with 19 bases left in between. This CDR3 contains 15 residues. CDR3 residues: CASSAKGSGLGEQYF. The CDR3 region has the DNA TGTGCCAGCAGCGCCAAGGGGAGCGGACTGGGCGAGCAGTACTTC. Complete variable domain (other parts from reference TRBV9 and TRBJ2-7): DSGVTQTPKHLITATGQRVTLRCSPRSGDLSVYWYQQSLDQGLQFLIQYYNGEERAKGNILERFSAQQFPDLHSELNLSSLELGDSALYFCASSAKGSGLGEQYFGPGTRLTVT.

CDR3 coding DNA: TGTGCCAGCAGCCCACCCGAGACTAGCGGGACCACAGATACGCAGTATTTT. Protein sequence: CASSPPETSGTTDTQYF. This chain links TRBV7-8 with TRBJ2-3; 11 bases agree with TRBD2. This CDR3 region has 17 residues. Germline V lookup: CDR1 SGHVS, CDR2 FQNEAQ. V was pared by 5 bases and J by 2 bases, with 9 bases of the junction left unmatched.

V and J are TRBV5-1 and TRBJ2-1; 7 bases fit TRBD1. The CDR3 spans 14 residues. Germline V gene data show CDR1 as SGHRS and CDR2 as YFSETQ. The trim removed 0 bases at V and 7 bases at J, leaving 4 bases unmatched. CDR3 region: CASSLGQGENEQFF. The CDR3 nucleotides are TGCGCCAGCAGCTTGGGACAGGGAGAAAATGAGCAGTTCTTC.